The T cell receptor (beta chain) described here comes from a study of CD8 T cells in Susac syndrome (dated by TCRdb to between 2017 and 2020). Study-wide context: Of the Susac syndrome patients who were sequenced, roughly 6 had clinically active disease and roughly eight were in clinical remission. At the time of blood withdrawal, Susac syndrome patients were either therapy-naive, taking corticosteroids (with some also receiving IVIg), or on IVIg alone. CD8+ T cell repertoire clonality was compared between more than ten healthy donors, approximately 14 Susac syndrome patients and 15 or so multiple sclerosis patients. The study used repertoire sequencing to test whether antigen drove CD8+ T cell activation and differentiation in Susac syndrome.

This clonotype has only one observation. Its antigen remains undetermined. No per-base quality is available; no much larger clone lies one base away. A solitary read yields weak support. Broad study findings and their caveats: CD8+ repertoires in Susac syndrome showed clonal expansion, which was highest in CD8+ TEMRA cells and was greater in clinically active patients than in remitting patients. Over 15 Susac-specific public clones were identified in the total CD8+ repertoire, and roughly five Susac-specific public clones were identified in the CD8+ TEMRA repertoire. The TCR sequencing and HLA analysis was acknowledged to have included a relatively small number of individuals.

Peripheral blood CD8+ and CD4+ T cells from healthy donors, Susac syndrome patients and multiple sclerosis patients were profiled using high-throughput TCR beta sequencing. Susac syndrome patients met recently defined diagnostic criteria for definite or probable disease. Bulk CD8+ and CD4+ T cells were purified magnetically by negative isolation, whereas CD8+ TEMRA cells were enriched by FACS. Blood was collected in EDTA tubes and processed within 24 hours, with PBMCs isolated through density gradient centrifugation. PBMCs intended for TCR sequencing were frozen in liquid nitrogen and were later thawed in a 37 degrees C water bath. The sorted or isolated CD4+, CD8+ and CD8+ TEMRA cells reached a purity of at least 90%. RNA was extracted with the RNeasy kit and 0.5 to 1 ug was reverse transcribed using random hexamers. TCR beta CDR3 regions were amplified with the immunoSEQ multiplex PCR assay covering 54 Vbeta and 13 Jbeta segments. Bias from PCR amplification was corrected by using a synthetic template baseline for primer optimization and for computational correction. In the paper's pipeline: Reads were assigned to V, D and J genes according to IMGT and analyzed in immunoSEQ Analyzer, with only productive sequences retained. Clonality was calculated as one minus the Shannon entropy normalized by log2 of the number of productive unique sequences. For each patient and control, public and private clones were evaluated within the 100 most prevalent clones. Susac-specific clones were defined as absent from healthy and MS cohorts, over a thousand published viral clones and other ImmuneACCESS disease sequences. In TCRdb, the public reads were trimmed at Q25 with fastp and aligned with MiXCR, with productive beta chains retained. For every CDR3 protein sequence, its rows merge into one entry that carries the most common genes and DNA. For this entry, the V and J calls and clone size follow TCRdb and not the study's own pipeline. For this sample the table gives fewer than 95,000 distinct CDR3 sequences, of which roughly 95% were detected only once. Together, the top ten hold roughly 0.62% of the sample.

Compared with germline, V lacks 3 bases and J lacks 6 bases; bases without a gene match: 0. Measured from the cysteine to the phenylalanine, the CDR3 is 13 residues long. The retained sequence is limited to the CDR3, 39 bases, with the frame set at the first base. Sample: CD8+ T cells from PBMCs. The clonotype comes from a human donor with Susac syndrome. Recombination joined TRBV12-3 or TRBV12-4 with TRBJ2-4; 9 nucleotides in the junction match TRBD1. The CDR3 region has the sequence CASSLGQGNIQYF. The DNA reads as follows: TGTGCCAGCAGTTTGGGACAGGGAAACATTCAGTACTTC.